Each of the 23 T cell receptor beta chains below was sequenced from the same sample in a study of blood T cell repertoires in COVID-19. The data were produced by immunoSEQ multiplex PCR, yet TCRdb's version contains in-frame clones alone and is incomplete. The data contain roughly 53,000 clones, about 89% of them singletons. The specimen was peripheral blood. The origin of the receptors is a woman over 75 with COVID-19, enrolled during active disease.

The chain carries TRBV2 and TRBJ2-7; 8 bases match TRBD1. The CDR3 extends over 14 amino acids. Germline CDR1 SNHLY, CDR2 FYNNEI. With V trimmed by 6 bases and J by 4 bases, 8 bases remained unmatched. The CDR3 loop reads CASSADRGNYEQYF. CDR3 nucleotide sequence: TGTGCCAGCAGCGCCGACAGGGGTAATTACGAGCAGTACTTC.

The gene calls are TRBV7-9 and TRBJ2-7, with 15 bases matching TRBD2. The CDR3 is 19 residues long. With V trimmed by 5 bases and J by 4 bases, 15 bases remained unmatched. Germline V CDR1 and CDR2: SEHNR, FQNEAQ (reference sequence). Here the CDR3 reads CASSPPPGLAGGVLYEQYF. As DNA, the CDR3 is TGTGCCAGCAGCCCCCCCCCGGGACTAGCGGGGGGAGTCTTGTACGAGCAGTACTTC. Looking up the rest from reference TRBV7-9 and TRBJ2-7 gives the full variable domain: DTGVSQNPRHKITKRGQNVTFRCDPISEHNRLYWYRQTLGQGPEFLTYFQNEAQLEKSRLLSDRFSAERPKGSFSTLEIQRTEQGDSAMYLCASSPPPGLAGGVLYEQYFGPGTRLTVT.

The rearrangement joins TRBV19 to TRBJ1-6, with TRBD1 matching over 8 bases. V lost 2 bases to trimming and J lost 9 bases; unmatched junction nucleotides: 6. Germline CDR1 is LNHDA and CDR2 is SQIVND (reference sequence). The CDR3 is made up of 15 amino acids. DNA of the CDR3: TGTGCCAGTAGTATACTCGACAGGGGTGGTTCACCCCTCCACTTT. Its protein is CASSILDRGGSPLHF. The full variable domain, with the rest looked up from reference TRBV19 and TRBJ1-6, is DGGITQSPKYLFRKEGQNVTLSCEQNLNHDAMYWYRQDPGQGLRLIYYSQIVNDFQKGDIAEGYSVSREKKESFPLTVTSAQKNPTAFYLCASSILDRGGSPLHFGNGTRLTVT.

The chain links TRBV28 to TRBJ1-4, with TRBD1 identical over 10 bases. This CDR3 has 16 amino acids. CDR1 and CDR2 from the germline V gene are MDHEN and SYDVKM. V shed 7 bases, J shed 4 bases, and the junction held 9 bases outside the gene matches. The CDR3 here is CASNRQGAQDNEKLFF. The CDR3 DNA reads as TGTGCCAGCAATCGACAGGGGGCGCAAGATAATGAAAAACTGTTTTTT.

J is TRBJ2-5 and V is TRBV5-1; D perhaps matches TRBD1 (5 bases). V dropped 0 bases and J dropped 4 bases, with 10 bases sitting between them. Germline CDR1 SGHRS, CDR2 YFSETQ. There are 14 residues in the CDR3. The CDR3, as DNA: TGCGCCAGCAGCTTGGTCCCAGGGCGAGAGACCCAGTACTTC. It yields the protein CASSLVPGRETQYF. The whole variable domain, filled in from reference TRBV5-1 and TRBJ2-5, reads KAGVTQTPRYLIKTRGQQVTLSCSPISGHRSVSWYQQTPGQGLQFLFEYFSETQRNKGNFPGRFSGRQFSNSRSEMNVSTLELGDSALYLCASSLVPGRETQYFGPGTRLLVL.

CDR3 region: CATSDSDIYEQYF. CDR3 DNA: TGTGCCACCAGTGATTCGGACATCTACGAGCAGTACTTC. The V and J genes are TRBV24-1 and TRBJ2-7, with D possibly being TRBD1 (5 bases). The ends were cut back, 2 bases at V and 3 bases at J, with 7 bases in the middle. This CDR3 is built from 13 residues. Germline V gene sequence: CDR1 KGHDR, CDR2 SFDVKD.

The chain carries TRBV5-1 and TRBJ1-2, with 7 bases aligning to TRBD1. The germline gives CDR1 SGHRS, CDR2 YFSETQ. The CDR3 runs 13 residues. The junction had 9 bases not matched to a gene; V was cut back by 4 bases and J by 9 bases. This chain's CDR3 is CASSTGGTESYTF. CDR3 DNA sequence: TGCGCCAGCAGCACGGGGGGGACAGAGAGCTACACCTTC.

This clone came up once. The CDR3 sequence is CASRFPGTGASGNTIYF. In nucleotides, the CDR3 is TGTGCCAGTAGATTCCCCGGGACAGGAGCCTCTGGAAACACCATATATTTT. The chain has TRBV19 and TRBJ1-3, with 8 bases fitting TRBD1. Germline loops: CDR1 LNHDA, CDR2 SQIVND (reference sequence). The junction had 10 bases not matched to a gene; V was cut back by 6 bases and J by 0 bases. The CDR3 extends over 17 amino acids.

For the CDR3, the DNA is TGTGCCAGCAGAAGACACGGCTACACTGAAGCTTTCTTT. Its protein is CASRRHGYTEAFF. The rearrangement uses TRBV12-3 or TRBV12-4 and TRBJ1-1; D remains ambiguous. The CDR3 extends over 13 amino acids. Trimming took off 6 bases at V and 3 bases at J, with 11 bases between the two ends.

The chain has TRBV10-3 and TRBJ2-7; 7 bases map to TRBD1. J gave up 1 base and V 8 bases, and 2 bases lay outside the gene matches. Germline values: CDR1 ENHRY, CDR2 SYGVKD. The CDR3 is made up of 12 amino acids. CDR3 amino acids: CAIGTASYEQYF. The DNA for the CDR3 is TGTGCCATCGGGACAGCTTCCTACGAGCAGTACTTC.

The CDR3 protein is CASRKDRGRLVGAFF. CDR3 sequence (DNA): TGTGCCAGCAGGAAGGACAGGGGCAGGTTGGTGGGAGCTTTCTTT. This rearrangement joins TRBV7-8 to TRBJ1-1; 9 nucleotides agree with TRBD1. This CDR3 contains 15 residues. V lost 6 bases to trimming and J lost 10 bases; unmatched junction nucleotides: 15. Germline V gene data show CDR1 as SGHVS and CDR2 as FQNEAQ.

V gene TRBV5-8 combines with J gene TRBJ2-1; no firm D call. Trimming took off 6 bases at V and 11 bases at J, with 15 bases between the two ends. CDR3 size: 12 residues. Germline-derived CDR1 and CDR2 are SGHTS and YDEGEE. This CDR3 reads CASTSLSGKQFF. The CDR3 bases are TGTGCCAGCACAAGTCTTTCAGGAAAGCAGTTCTTC. Supplemented by reference TRBV5-8 and TRBJ2-1, the full variable domain reads EAGVTQSPTHLIKTRGQQATLRCSPISGHTSVYWYQQALGLGLQFLLWYDEGEERNRGNFPPRFSGRQFPNYSSELNVNALELEDSALYLCASTSLSGKQFFGPGTRLTVL.

This clone has just one count. The CDR3 loop is CASSLGDRSYNEQFF. CDR3 sequence (DNA): TGCGCCAGCAGCTTGGGGGACAGGAGTTACAATGAGCAGTTCTTC. The chain carries TRBV5-1 and TRBJ2-1; TRBD1 agrees at 8 bases. The CDR3 covers 15 residues. The ends lost 0 bases at V and 4 bases at J; junction bases unmatched: 3. CDR1 and CDR2 (germline): SGHRS, YFSETQ.

The CDR3 loop is CASSLVAAGLSYEQYF. DNA for the CDR3: TGCGCCAGCAGCTTGGTAGCGGCGGGCCTCTCCTACGAGCAGTACTTC. This chain uses TRBV5-1 with TRBJ2-7; TRBD2 is a possible D gene (6 bases). CDR3 length equals 16 residues. Trimming removed 0 bases at V and 0 bases at J, with 13 bases between. Per germline, CDR1 SGHRS and CDR2 YFSETQ.

V and J are TRBV5-6 and TRBJ2-7, with D perhaps TRBD1 (7 bases). Trimming stripped 3 bases from V and 2 bases from J, with 15 bases between. The CDR3 totals 15 residues. CDR1 is SGHDT, CDR2 YYEEEE, per germline. CDR3 in DNA: TGTGCCAGCAGCTGGGGCGGGACAGTGGCCTACGAGCAGTACTTC. Its protein is CASSWGGTVAYEQYF.

The chain combines TRBV2 with TRBJ1-6, with D possibly being TRBD1 (6 bases). The CDR3 length is 17 residues. Trimming left V 5 bases short and J 0 bases short, with 14 bases between. Germline V gene lookup returns CDR1 SNHLY and CDR2 FYNNEI. CDR3 loop: CASSPAGGHSYNSPLHF. The CDR3 coding sequence is TGTGCCAGCAGTCCGGCGGGGGGGCACTCCTATAATTCACCCCTCCACTTT.

Concerning this clone: The junction differs from germline at one of its ends, possibly a read error. The chain combines TRBV7-7 with TRBJ2-1; TRBD2 matches 9 bases. This CDR3 comprises 16 residues. CDR1 and CDR2 (germline): SSHAT, FNYEAQ (reference sequence). CDR3 DNA: TGTGCTAGCAGCCCTAGCGGGGCCAGCTCCTACAATGAGCAGTTCTTC. Its translation is CASSPSGASSYNEQFF.

The chain links TRBV27 to TRBJ1-2, with TRBD1 matching over 9 bases. The junction had 12 bases not matched to a gene; V was cut back by 5 bases and J by 8 bases. The CDR3 is made up of 15 amino acids. Per germline, CDR1 MNHEY and CDR2 SMNVEV (reference sequence). CDR3 sequence: CASSLNGQGPEGYTF. In DNA form, the CDR3 reads TGTGCCAGCAGTCTCAACGGACAGGGGCCGGAGGGCTACACCTTC.

This chain uses TRBV5-1 with TRBJ2-3; D gene ambiguous. The ends were cut back, 4 bases at V and 6 bases at J, with 18 bases in the middle. The CDR3 spans 15 residues. The germline V gene encodes CDR1 SGHRS and CDR2 YFSETQ. CDR3 coding DNA: TGCGCCAGCAGCCTGCACCCTAATCCACAGGATACGCAGTATTTT. It encodes CASSLHPNPQDTQYF. The full variable domain, its missing parts supplied by reference TRBV5-1 and TRBJ2-3, is KAGVTQTPRYLIKTRGQQVTLSCSPISGHRSVSWYQQTPGQGLQFLFEYFSETQRNKGNFPGRFSGRQFSNSRSEMNVSTLELGDSALYLCASSLHPNPQDTQYFGPGTRLTVL.

The chain recombines TRBV4-1 with TRBJ2-1; 9 bases are shared with TRBD1. J gave up 7 bases and V 4 bases, and 8 bases lay outside the gene matches. Germline lookup yields CDR1 MGHRA and CDR2 YSYEKL. This CDR3 has 15 amino acids. CDR3 nucleotides: TGCGCCAGCAGCCCGCGCGGGACAGGGAGGAATGAGCAGTTCTTC. Translating it yields CASSPRGTGRNEQFF.

This chain uses TRBV5-8 with TRBJ2-5; TRBD2 aligns across 8 bases. The CDR3 spans 15 residues. Germline lookup yields CDR1 SGHTS and CDR2 YDEGEE. After removal of 7 bases from V and 2 bases from J, the junction contained 10 bases not matched to a gene. This CDR3 reads CASRRGAAQQETQYF. CDR3 bases: TGTGCCAGCCGGCGGGGGGCGGCACAGCAAGAGACCCAGTACTTC.

J is TRBJ1-5 and V is TRBV5-5, with TRBD1 as a possible D gene (5 bases). Looked up from germline, CDR1 is SGHKS and CDR2 is YYEKEE (reference sequence). V was cut by 0 bases and J by 2 bases, with 9 bases left in between. The CDR3 has 15 residues. This CDR3 is CASSLEGRGNQPQHF. The CDR3, as DNA: TGTGCCAGCAGCTTGGAGGGGCGAGGCAATCAGCCCCAGCATTTT.

The chain employs TRBV5-5 and TRBJ2-3, with 12 bases identical to TRBD2. The CDR3 spans 17 residues. Germline-derived CDR1 and CDR2 are SGHKS and YYEKEE (reference sequence). With V trimmed by 2 bases and J by 3 bases, 7 bases remained unmatched. CDR3 residues: CASSFSRLAGGTDTQYF. The CDR3 DNA sequence: TGTGCCAGCAGCTTCTCCCGTCTAGCGGGGGGGACAGATACGCAGTATTTT. The full variable domain, with the rest looked up from reference TRBV5-5 and TRBJ2-3, is DAGVTQSPTHLIKTRGQQVTLRCSPISGHKSVSWYQQVLGQGPQFIFQYYEKEERGRGNFPDRFSARQFPNYSSELNVNALLLGDSALYLCASSFSRLAGGTDTQYFGPGTRLTVL.